A single sample gave rise to the 4 T cell receptor beta chains below, sequenced in a study of regulatory T cells in long-lasting Graves disease (dated by TCRdb to the early 2020s). This specimen's time point label, per the study, means: newly diagnosed GD, antithyroid drugs for less than 3 months. RNA was extracted from PBMCs in TRIzol for both TCR sequencing and RNA sequencing. Library generation was performed with multiplex PCR. Sequencing took place on an Illumina HiSeq 4000. To build TCR beta libraries, CDR3 regions were amplified by Arm-PCR using iRepertoire HTBI primers. In TCRdb, the public reads were trimmed at Q25 with fastp and aligned with MiXCR, with productive beta chains retained. Rows with a matching CDR3 protein are joined into one entry that keeps the most common DNA and genes. In all, the sample holds fewer than 650,000 distinct CDR3 sequences, and roughly 15% of those were seen once. The ten largest clones take up roughly 18% of the sample.

The sample also formed part of further work on T cells in Graves' hyperthyroidism and ophthalmopathy.

The sample consisted of peripheral blood mononuclear cells (PBMCs), taken at new diagnosis, from a patient treated with antithyroid drugs. These TCRs come from a young woman with Graves disease. Donor details come from another sample of the same person, matched by shared clones.

This clonotype has ten or more counts. V and J are TRBV27 and TRBJ2-3, with D perhaps matching TRBD1 or TRBD2 (5 bases each). The CDR3 consists of 17 residues. Germline-derived CDR1 and CDR2 are MNHEY and SMNVEV (reference sequence). V shed 2 bases and J shed 4 bases, with 19 bases lying between them. The DNA for the CDR3 is TGTGCCAGCAGTTTACCCAGAGCGCCTGGGGACGCAGATACGCAGTATTTT. It yields the protein CASSLPRAPGDADTQYF.

This clonotype was picked up a small number of times. The rearrangement uses TRBV20-1 and TRBJ2-4; D gene unclear. Germline V gives CDR1 DFQATT, CDR2 SNEGSKA (reference sequence). V was trimmed by 7 bases and J by 0 bases, leaving 19 bases between them. The CDR3 runs to 16 residues. The CDR3 DNA is TGCAGTGGGCTTCGATGGGGTGTTCTAGCCAAAAACATTCAGTACTTC. Protein sequence: CSGLRWGVLAKNIQYF.

This clonotype was seen only a few times. V usage is TRBV2 and J usage is TRBJ1-6; D remains unclear. The CDR3 is 15 residues long. CDR1 SNHLY and CDR2 FYNNEI come from the germline V gene. V gave up 7 bases and J gave up 9 bases, with 19 bases separating them. CDR3 sequence reads: CASKATDARGSPLHF. CDR3 nucleotide sequence: TGTGCCAGCAAGGCCACCGATGCTCGGGGTTCACCCCTCCACTTT.

Turning to this clonotype: This may come from a read error, since a much larger clone is one base off. The CDR3 loop reads CASSLGTRTQNTEAFF. The CDR3 nucleotides are TGCGCCAGCAGCTTGGGTACCAGGACGCAGAACACTGAAGCTTTCTTT. The chain links TRBV5-1 to TRBJ1-1, with no clear D. Germline assignment: CDR1 SGHRS and CDR2 YFSETQ. Trimming pared 0 bases from V and 1 base from J, leaving 13 bases between. This CDR3 has 16 residues.